This T cell receptor (beta chain) was profiled in a study of CD8 T cells in Susac syndrome. The multiple sclerosis control group was made up of treatment-naive patients with stable or active relapsing-remitting disease. The CDR3 extends over 14 amino acids. Germline V gives CDR1 SEHNR, CDR2 FQNEAQ (reference sequence). V was shortened by 4 bases and J by 0 bases, with 4 bases between the two germline ends. Random hexamers were used to reverse transcribe the RNA input (about 0.5 to 1 ug). TCRdb called the immunoSEQ multiplex PCR reads again in MiXCR, with one record for every CDR3 protein. The data contain approximately 130,000 distinct CDR3 sequences, under 95% of them singletons.

J is TRBJ2-6 and V is TRBV7-9; the D is unclear. The sequence was collected from a human donor with multiple sclerosis. The sequenced sample was CD8+ T cells from PBMCs. The DNA of the CDR3 is TGTGCCAGCAGCTCCTCCTCTGGGGCCAACGTCCTGACTTTC. Translated, it gives CASSSSSGANVLTF.